The rows below give T cell receptor beta chains drawn from one sample of a study of shared clonotypes between healthy human individuals. Generated by immunoSEQ multiplex PCR, the TCRdb table keeps only in-frame clones and is missing some. This sample has around 1.9 million clones; 85% to 95% occur once, and the top ten carry about 1.7%. Sequenced: naive CD8+ T cells from PBMCs. These receptors were collected from a man between 18 and 29 years old in good health. Some clones in this sample may be carry-over from other donors' samples. The CDR3 runs from the conserved cysteine through the conserved F or W. Each record gives: J gene, V gene, clone size, D gene, CDR3 DNA, CDR3 protein. A D gene is named only where the DNA matches it firmly. A clone size is listed for some rows: how often the clone was seen (once, few, many), or a class if it is expanded.

J: TRBJ1-1; V: TRBV6-5; size: once; D: -; DNA: TGTGCCAGCAGATCCCCTAGACAGAACACTGAAGCTTTCTTT; CDR3: CASRSPRQNTEAFF
J: TRBJ2-2; V: TRBV9; size: -; D: TRBD2; DNA: TGTGCCAGCAGCGTAGTAGGCGGGAGTTGGAACACCGGGGAGCTGTTTTTT; CDR3: CASSVVGGSWNTGELFF
J: TRBJ2-1; V: TRBV19; size: -; D: TRBD2; DNA: TGTGCCAGTAGTATAGTTGGACTAGTTGCCCGTAATGAGCAGTTCTTC; CDR3: CASSIVGLVARNEQFF
J: TRBJ2-3; V: TRBV7-8; size: -; D: -; DNA: TGTGCCAGCAGTCACCCGGGACTTACTAGCACAGATACGCAGTATTTT; CDR3: CASSHPGLTSTDTQYF
J: TRBJ1-5; V: TRBV28; size: -; D: -; DNA: TGTGCCAGCAGTTTATTATCCCTTGGGGAGGGTCAGCCCCAGCATTTT; CDR3: CASSLLSLGEGQPQHF
J: TRBJ2-7; V: TRBV27; size: -; D: -; DNA: TGTGCCAGCAGTTTATCGGCGGACTCCTACGAGCAGTACTTC; CDR3: CASSLSADSYEQYF
J: TRBJ2-1; V: TRBV11-3; size: -; D: TRBD2; DNA: TGTGCCAGCAGCACCAGAAATAGCGGGAGGTTGGATGAGCAGTTCTTC; CDR3: CASSTRNSGRLDEQFF
J: TRBJ1-1; V: TRBV6-1; size: -; D: -; DNA: TGTGCCAGCAGTGGGGGTTGGAGCGCTGAAGCTTTCTTT; CDR3: CASSGGWSAEAFF
J: TRBJ1-5; V: TRBV9; size: -; D: TRBD1; DNA: TGTGCCAGCAGCGTCTCGACAGGGCCGAATCAGCCCCAGCATTTT; CDR3: CASSVSTGPNQPQHF
J: TRBJ2-7; V: TRBV27; size: -; D: TRBD2; DNA: TGTGCCAGCAGGGGCCGGACTAGGGGCTACGAGCAGTACTTC; CDR3: CASRGRTRGYEQYF
J: TRBJ1-2; V: TRBV27; size: -; D: -; DNA: TGTGCCAGCAGCCCCCCCGGGGTTGGCTACACCTTC; CDR3: CASSPPGVGYTF
J: TRBJ2-5; V: TRBV6-1; size: -; D: TRBD1; DNA: TGTGCCAGCAGGACCCAGGGGGCGCGGGAGACCCAGTACTTC; CDR3: CASRTQGARETQYF
J: TRBJ2-2; V: TRBV15; size: -; D: -; DNA: TGTGCCACCAGCAGAGAAGAGGGTCCCGGGGAGCTGTTTTTT; CDR3: CATSREEGPGELFF
J: TRBJ2-3; V: TRBV2; size: -; D: TRBD2; DNA: TGTGCCAGCAGTGAAATGTCTGGACTAGGTCATTCAGATACGCAGTATTTT; CDR3: CASSEMSGLGHSDTQYF
J: TRBJ2-7; V: TRBV19; size: -; D: TRBD2; DNA: TGTGCCAGTAGTATATCGGGGCTAGCGGGCTCCTACGAGCAGTACTTC; CDR3: CASSISGLAGSYEQYF
J: TRBJ2-7; V: TRBV2; size: once; D: TRBD1; DNA: TGTGCCAGCAGTGGACGACAGGGAACCAACTCCTACGAGCAGTACTTC; CDR3: CASSGRQGTNSYEQYF
J: TRBJ1-5; V: TRBV29-1; size: few; D: -; DNA: TGCAGCCTATCAACGCGTCCAGTTAGCAATCAGCCCCAGCATTTT; CDR3: CSLSTRPVSNQPQHF
J: TRBJ1-5; V: TRBV19; size: -; D: TRBD1; DNA: TGTGCCAGTAGTCTCAGGGACAGGGAGGATCAGCCCCAGCATTTT; CDR3: CASSLRDREDQPQHF
J: TRBJ2-3; V: TRBV2; size: -; D: -; DNA: TGTGCCAGCAGTGACTGGAGAAACCCAGGATCCCTAAACGAGGATACGCAGTATTTT; CDR3: CASSDWRNPGSLNEDTQYF
J: TRBJ2-3; V: TRBV28; size: -; D: -; DNA: TGTGCCAGCAGCCCCGACACAGATACGCAGTATTTT; CDR3: CASSPDTDTQYF
J: TRBJ2-7; V: TRBV7-9; size: -; D: TRBD2; DNA: TGTGCCAGCAGCCAATACGCGGCTAGCGGTTCCTACGAGCAGTACTTC; CDR3: CASSQYAASGSYEQYF
J: TRBJ1-1; V: TRBV11-2; size: -; D: -; DNA: TGTGCCAGCAGCTTAGATCCCACTGAAGCTTTCTTT; CDR3: CASSLDPTEAFF
J: TRBJ2-7; V: TRBV29-1; size: -; D: -; DNA: TGCAGCGTTATCGGAACCCTCTACGAGCAGTACTTC; CDR3: CSVIGTLYEQYF
J: TRBJ2-3; V: TRBV19; size: -; D: -; DNA: TGTGCCAGTAGTATTGGGACCGCCGCTAGCACAGATACGCAGTATTTT; CDR3: CASSIGTAASTDTQYF
J: TRBJ2-1; V: TRBV7-9; size: once; D: TRBD1; DNA: TGTGCCAGCAGCCTCCCACAGGGGTCCTACAATGAGCAGTTCTTC; CDR3: CASSLPQGSYNEQFF
J: TRBJ2-1; V: TRBV7-6; size: -; D: TRBD2; DNA: TGTGCCAGCAGCTTAGGAGCTAGCGGGAGGGGCCACTACAATGAGCAGTTCTTC; CDR3: CASSLGASGRGHYNEQFF
J: TRBJ2-7; V: TRBV7-8; size: -; D: TRBD2; DNA: TGTGCCAGCAGCTTAGCGATTAGCGGGAGCTTCTCCTACGAGCAGTACTTC; CDR3: CASSLAISGSFSYEQYF
J: TRBJ2-1; V: TRBV28; size: -; D: TRBD1; DNA: TGTGCCAGCAAAAGGGACAGGGGTAGCTATGAGCAGTTCTTC; CDR3: CASKRDRGSYEQFF
J: TRBJ1-5; V: TRBV5-6; size: -; D: -; DNA: TGTGCCAGCAGCTTACAGGCGAACAATCAGCCCCAGCATTTT; CDR3: CASSLQANNQPQHF
J: TRBJ1-5; V: TRBV19; size: -; D: -; DNA: TGTGCCAGTAGTATGGTGGCCGATTATAGCAATCAGCCCCAGCATTTT; CDR3: CASSMVADYSNQPQHF
J: TRBJ2-2; V: TRBV27; size: -; D: -; DNA: TGTGCCAGCAGTTTGAGAAAAACCGGGGAGCTGTTTTTT; CDR3: CASSLRKTGELFF
J: TRBJ2-3; V: TRBV6-6; size: -; D: TRBD1; DNA: TGTGCCAGCAGTTACGGGACAGGCACAGATACGCAGTATTTT; CDR3: CASSYGTGTDTQYF
J: TRBJ2-7; V: TRBV2; size: -; D: -; DNA: TGTGCCAGCAGTGATGATCGGATTCTCTCCTACGAGCAGTACTTC; CDR3: CASSDDRILSYEQYF
J: TRBJ2-1; V: TRBV23-1; size: -; D: -; DNA: TGCGCCAGCAGTCAGGGTAGCGGAACCTACAATGAGCAGTTCTTC; CDR3: CASSQGSGTYNEQFF
J: TRBJ2-3; V: TRBV27; size: -; D: TRBD2; DNA: TGTGCCAGCAGTTCCGGGACTAGGAACACAGATACGCAGTATTTT; CDR3: CASSSGTRNTDTQYF
J: TRBJ2-5; V: TRBV30; size: -; D: -; DNA: TGTGCCTGGAGTGTGGAGACCCAGTACTTC; CDR3: CAWSVETQYF
J: TRBJ2-7; V: TRBV9; size: -; D: -; DNA: TGTGCCAGCAGCCGAGCCGGGGAGAGGTCCTACGAGCAGTACTTC; CDR3: CASSRAGERSYEQYF
J: TRBJ1-1; V: TRBV28; size: -; D: -; DNA: TGTGCCAGCAGTCTCCGACAGAACACTGAAGCTTTCTTT; CDR3: CASSLRQNTEAFF
J: TRBJ2-5; V: TRBV19; size: -; D: -; DNA: TGTGCGGTCGGCCCCCGTTACAGTCGGGAGACCCAGTACTTC; CDR3: CAVGPRYSRETQYF
J: TRBJ1-5; V: TRBV27; size: -; D: -; DNA: TGTGCCAGCAGTTTAGGAGGGGCGGGTAATCAGCCCCAGCATTTT; CDR3: CASSLGGAGNQPQHF
J: TRBJ2-7; V: TRBV29-1; size: -; D: -; DNA: TGCAGCGTCAGGGGTGGGGGCGAGCAGTACTTC; CDR3: CSVRGGGEQYF
J: TRBJ2-7; V: TRBV11-2; size: many; D: -; DNA: TGTGCCAGCAGCTTAAACTACGAGCAGTACTTC; CDR3: CASSLNYEQYF
J: TRBJ2-3; V: TRBV25-1; size: -; D: -; DNA: TGTGCCAGCGGGACCGCAGATACGCAGTATTTT; CDR3: CASGTADTQYF
J: TRBJ2-7; V: TRBV6-5; size: -; D: -; DNA: TGTGCCAGCAGTTACAGTAGATTGCCTTACGAGCAGTACTTC; CDR3: CASSYSRLPYEQYF
J: TRBJ2-1; V: TRBV27; size: -; D: TRBD2; DNA: TGTGCCAGCACCATCGGCGGGAGTGGTTCCAATGAGCAGTTCTTC; CDR3: CASTIGGSGSNEQFF